This T cell receptor beta chain derives from a study of cytomegalovirus exposure and HLA in healthy donors. This PCR relied on a set of 60 Vbeta primers and 13 Jbeta primers. Data came from immunoSEQ multiplex PCR; TCRdb stores just in-frame clones and leaves some out. Of over 150,000 clones in the sample, about 72% were seen once. The CDR3 is 15 amino acids. V lost 4 bases and J lost 1; bases outside the gene matches: 5. The germline V gene has CDR1 SGHDT and CDR2 YYEEEE. In this sample, this clone turned up a few times. The sample comprised PBMCs. V is TRBV5-6 and J is TRBJ2-5; 9 nucleotides agree with TRBD1. The sequence was collected from a man in his fifties or sixties in good health and CMV-seronegative. CDR3 amino acids: CASSARTGAQETQYF. The CDR3 DNA reads as TGTGCCAGCAGCGCCAGGACAGGGGCCCAAGAGACCCAGTACTTC.